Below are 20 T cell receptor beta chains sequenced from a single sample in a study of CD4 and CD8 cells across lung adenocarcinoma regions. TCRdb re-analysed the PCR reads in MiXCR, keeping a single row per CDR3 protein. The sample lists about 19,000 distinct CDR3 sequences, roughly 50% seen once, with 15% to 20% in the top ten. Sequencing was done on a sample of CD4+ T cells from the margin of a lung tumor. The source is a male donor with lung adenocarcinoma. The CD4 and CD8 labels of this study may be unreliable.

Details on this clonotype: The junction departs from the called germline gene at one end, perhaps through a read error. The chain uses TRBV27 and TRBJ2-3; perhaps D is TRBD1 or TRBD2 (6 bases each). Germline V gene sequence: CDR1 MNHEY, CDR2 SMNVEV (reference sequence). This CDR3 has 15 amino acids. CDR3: CASSLGLGGKDTQYF. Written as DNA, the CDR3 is TGTGCCAGCAGTTTGGGGCTGGGGGGCAAAGATACGCAGTATTTC.

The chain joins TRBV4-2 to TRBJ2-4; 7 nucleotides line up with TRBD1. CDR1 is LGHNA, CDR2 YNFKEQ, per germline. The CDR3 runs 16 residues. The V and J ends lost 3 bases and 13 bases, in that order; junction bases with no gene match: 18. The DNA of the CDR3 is TGTGCCAGCAGCCACGAGGGGGCGAGAGCCAAAAATACGCAGTACTTC. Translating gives CASSHEGARAKNTQYF.

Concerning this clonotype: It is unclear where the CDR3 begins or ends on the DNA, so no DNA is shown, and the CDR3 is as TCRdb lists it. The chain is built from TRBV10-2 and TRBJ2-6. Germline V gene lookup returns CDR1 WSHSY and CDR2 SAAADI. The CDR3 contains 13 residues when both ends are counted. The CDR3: CATTYPCANEQTF.

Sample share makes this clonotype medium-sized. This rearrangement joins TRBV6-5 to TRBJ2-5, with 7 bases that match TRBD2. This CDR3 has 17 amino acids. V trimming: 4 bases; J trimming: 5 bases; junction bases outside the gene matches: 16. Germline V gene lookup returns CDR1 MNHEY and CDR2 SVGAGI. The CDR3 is CASSWGFLREWRETQYF. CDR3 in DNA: TGTGCCAGCAGTTGGGGTTTCCTGCGGGAGTGGCGGGAGACCCAGTACTTC.

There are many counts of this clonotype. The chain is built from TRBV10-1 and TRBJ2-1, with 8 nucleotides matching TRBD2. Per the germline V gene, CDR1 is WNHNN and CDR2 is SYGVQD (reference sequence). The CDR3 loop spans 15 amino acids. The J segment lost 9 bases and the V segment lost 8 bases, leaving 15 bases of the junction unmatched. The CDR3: CASARPTGGPGEQFF. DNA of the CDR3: TGCGCCAGCGCTCGACCCACGGGAGGGCCGGGTGAGCAGTTCTTC.

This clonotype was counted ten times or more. The CDR3 protein is CSVGLLGQPQHF. For the CDR3, the DNA is TGCAGTGTAGGTCTGTTGGGTCAGCCCCAGCATTTT. This rearrangement joins TRBV20-1 to TRBJ1-5; D call uncertain. With 7 bases removed from V and 6 bases from J, the gap between germline ends came to 13 bases. The length of the CDR3 is 12 residues. The germline V gene has CDR1 DFQATT and CDR2 SNEGSKA (reference sequence).

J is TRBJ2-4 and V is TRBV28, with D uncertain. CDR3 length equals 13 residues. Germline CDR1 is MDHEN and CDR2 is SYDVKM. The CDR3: CAVHGLAKNIQYF. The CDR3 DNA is TGTGCTGTGCACGGCCTAGCCAAAAACATTCAGTACTTC.

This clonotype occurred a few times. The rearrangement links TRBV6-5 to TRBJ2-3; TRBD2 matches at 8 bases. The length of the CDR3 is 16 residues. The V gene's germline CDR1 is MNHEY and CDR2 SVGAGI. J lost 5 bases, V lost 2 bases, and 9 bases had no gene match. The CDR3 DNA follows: TGTGCCAGCAGTTACGGGACTAGGGGCTCTAGAGATACGCAGTATTTT. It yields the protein CASSYGTRGSRDTQYF.

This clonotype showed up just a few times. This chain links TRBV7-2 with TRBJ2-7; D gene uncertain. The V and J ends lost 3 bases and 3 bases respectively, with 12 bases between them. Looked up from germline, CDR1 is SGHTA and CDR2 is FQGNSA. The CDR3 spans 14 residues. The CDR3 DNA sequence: TGTGCCAGCAGCTTCCCGATAGAGAGCTACGAGCAGTACTTC. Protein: CASSFPIESYEQYF.

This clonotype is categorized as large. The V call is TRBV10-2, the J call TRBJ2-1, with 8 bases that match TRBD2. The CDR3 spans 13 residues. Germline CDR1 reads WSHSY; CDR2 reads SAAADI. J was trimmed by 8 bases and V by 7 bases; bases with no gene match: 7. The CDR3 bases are TGCGCCAGCAATTTAGCGGGGAGCGATGAGCAGTTCTTC. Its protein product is CASNLAGSDEQFF.

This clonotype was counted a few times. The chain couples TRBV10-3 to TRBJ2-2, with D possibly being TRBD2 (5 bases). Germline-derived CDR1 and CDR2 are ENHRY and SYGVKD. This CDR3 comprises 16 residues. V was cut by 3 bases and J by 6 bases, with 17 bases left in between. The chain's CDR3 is CAISDWVAREPGELFF. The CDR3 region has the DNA TGTGCCATCAGTGATTGGGTAGCGAGGGAGCCCGGGGAGCTGTTTTTT.

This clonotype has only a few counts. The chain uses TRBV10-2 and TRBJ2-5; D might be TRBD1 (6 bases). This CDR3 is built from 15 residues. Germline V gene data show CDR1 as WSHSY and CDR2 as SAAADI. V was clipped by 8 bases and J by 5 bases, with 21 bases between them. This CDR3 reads CASRSQGTAGETQYF. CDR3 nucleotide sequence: TGCGCCAGCCGCTCCCAGGGGACGGCCGGGGAGACCCAGTACTTC.

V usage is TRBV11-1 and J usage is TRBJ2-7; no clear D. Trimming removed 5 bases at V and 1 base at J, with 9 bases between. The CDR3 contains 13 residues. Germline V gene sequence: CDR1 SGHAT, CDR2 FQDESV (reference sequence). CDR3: CASSEGNSYEQYF. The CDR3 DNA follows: TGTGCCAGCAGCGAAGGGAATTCCTACGAGCAGTACTTC.

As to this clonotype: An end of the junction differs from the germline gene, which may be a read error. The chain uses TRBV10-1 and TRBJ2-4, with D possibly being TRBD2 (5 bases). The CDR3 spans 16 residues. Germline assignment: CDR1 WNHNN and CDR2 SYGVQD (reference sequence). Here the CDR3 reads CASSRRRRWSPDTQYF. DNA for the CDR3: TGCGCCAGCAGCCGACGGAGGAGGTGGAGCCCAGATACTCAGTATTTC.

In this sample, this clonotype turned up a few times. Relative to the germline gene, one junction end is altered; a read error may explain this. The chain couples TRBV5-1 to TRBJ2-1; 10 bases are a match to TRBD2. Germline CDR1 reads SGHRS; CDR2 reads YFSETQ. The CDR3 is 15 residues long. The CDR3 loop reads CASSFGGSGRFNRIF. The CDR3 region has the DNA TGCGCCAGCAGCTTCGGGGGTAGCGGGAGGTTTAATCGAATCTTC.

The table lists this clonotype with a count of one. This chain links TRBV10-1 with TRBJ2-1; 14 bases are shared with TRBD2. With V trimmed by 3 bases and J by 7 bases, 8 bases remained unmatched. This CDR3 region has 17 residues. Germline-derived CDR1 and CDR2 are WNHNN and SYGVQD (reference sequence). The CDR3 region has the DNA TGCGCCAGCAGTGATCCCGGGACTAGCGGGAGAAGGAATGAGCAGTTCTTC. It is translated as CASSDPGTSGRRNEQFF.

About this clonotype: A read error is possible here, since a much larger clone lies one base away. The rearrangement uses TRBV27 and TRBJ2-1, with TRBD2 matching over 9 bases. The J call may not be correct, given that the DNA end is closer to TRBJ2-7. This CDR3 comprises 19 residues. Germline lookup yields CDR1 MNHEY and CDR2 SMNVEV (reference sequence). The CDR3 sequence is CASSLGGGGGGGATIEQYF. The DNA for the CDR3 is TGTGCCAGCAGTTTAGGAGGGGGGGGGGGCGGGGGGGCCACGATCGAGCAGTACTTC.

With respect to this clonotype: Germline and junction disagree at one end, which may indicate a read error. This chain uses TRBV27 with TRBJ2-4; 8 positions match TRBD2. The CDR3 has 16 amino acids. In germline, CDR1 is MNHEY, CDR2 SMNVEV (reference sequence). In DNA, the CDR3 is TGTCTGAGCCGTGTCTCGGGGGGGTGGGCCAAAGACACGCAGTATTTC. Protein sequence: CLSRVSGGWAKDTQYF.

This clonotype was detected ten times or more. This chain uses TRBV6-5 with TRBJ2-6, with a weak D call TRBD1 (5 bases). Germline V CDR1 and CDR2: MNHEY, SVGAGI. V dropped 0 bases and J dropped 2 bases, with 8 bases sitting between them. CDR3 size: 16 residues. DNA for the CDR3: TGTGCCAGCAGTTACTCGACAGTGACTGGGGCCAACGTCCTGACTTTC. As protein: CASSYSTVTGANVLTF.

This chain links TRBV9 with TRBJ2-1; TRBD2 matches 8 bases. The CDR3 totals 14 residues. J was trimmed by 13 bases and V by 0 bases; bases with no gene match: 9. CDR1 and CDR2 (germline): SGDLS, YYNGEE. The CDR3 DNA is TGTGCCAGCAGCGTAGGAGCGGGAGTGGAGACCCAGTTCTTC. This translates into CASSVGAGVETQFF. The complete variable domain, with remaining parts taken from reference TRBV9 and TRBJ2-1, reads DSGVTQTPKHLITATGQRVTLRCSPRSGDLSVYWYQQSLDQGLQFLIQYYNGEERAKGNILERFSAQQFPDLHSELNLSSLELGDSALYFCASSVGAGVETQFFGPGTRLTVL.